The 5 T cell receptor beta chains in this list originate from one sample, sequenced in a study of T-cell memory formation after mild COVID-19. TCRdb reanalysed the 5' RACE reads using MiXCR and keeps one entry per CDR3 protein. The sample holds 530,000 or so distinct CDR3 sequences, 15% to 20% seen once. Sequencing used PBMCs or a T cell subset sorted from them (not recorded which). The origin of the receptors is an adult woman who had mild COVID-19 (a few samples of this study predate the infection). Cell type and time point are not known.

V is TRBV15 and J is TRBJ2-1, with 11 bases that match TRBD2. Trimming at V came to 4 bases and at J to 3 bases, leaving 5 bases not matched to a gene. Germline-derived CDR1 and CDR2 are LNHNV and YYDKDF (reference sequence). The CDR3 contains 16 residues. The CDR3 reads CATSKPTSGDYNEQFF. In nucleotides, the CDR3 is TGTGCCACCAGCAAGCCGACTAGCGGGGACTACAATGAGCAGTTCTTC. Full variable domain (remainder filled in from reference TRBV15 and TRBJ2-1): DAMVIQNPRYQVTQFGKPVTLSCSQTLNHNVMYWYQQKSSQAPKLLFHYYDKDFNNEADTPDNFQSRRPNTSFCFLDIRSPGLGDTAMYLCATSKPTSGDYNEQFFGPGTRLTVL.

This chain connects TRBV18 to TRBJ1-5; D not resolved. The germline V gene encodes CDR1 KGHSH and CDR2 LQKENI. This CDR3 is built from 13 residues. V was clipped by 3 bases and J by 5 bases, with 8 bases between them. CDR3 amino acids: CASSPRVYQPQHF. CDR3 sequence (DNA): TGTGCCAGCTCACCCCGCGTTTATCAGCCCCAGCATTTT.

The chain joins TRBV7-9 to TRBJ2-1; 16 nucleotides align to TRBD2. Germline V gene lookup returns CDR1 SEHNR and CDR2 FQNEAQ (reference sequence). This CDR3 has 19 amino acids. V lost 5 bases to trimming and J lost 5 bases; unmatched junction nucleotides: 12. CDR3 region: CASSPRGLAGGGYDNEQFF. Written as DNA, the CDR3 is TGTGCCAGCAGCCCCCGGGGACTAGCGGGAGGGGGGTACGACAATGAGCAGTTCTTC.

Ten or more counts support this clonotype. The J gene is TRBJ1-5, the V gene TRBV7-9; D is unresolved. Germline V gene sequence: CDR1 SEHNR, CDR2 FQNEAQ (reference sequence). The CDR3 spans 13 residues. V lost 6 bases, J lost 2 bases, and 8 bases lay in between. Written as DNA, the CDR3 is TGTGCCAGCAGTAAAAGTGGCAATCAGCCCCAGCATTTT. Its translation is CASSKSGNQPQHF.

The J gene is TRBJ2-1, the V gene TRBV5-1; D uncertain. The CDR3 contains 13 residues. In germline, CDR1 is SGHRS, CDR2 YFSETQ. Trimming stripped 0 bases from V and 8 bases from J, with 9 bases between. The CDR3 is CASSLVGSDEQFF. For the CDR3, the DNA is TGCGCCAGCAGCTTGGTTGGCAGTGATGAGCAGTTCTTC. The variable domain in full, with the rest retrieved from reference TRBV5-1 and TRBJ2-1, is KAGVTQTPRYLIKTRGQQVTLSCSPISGHRSVSWYQQTPGQGLQFLFEYFSETQRNKGNFPGRFSGRQFSNSRSEMNVSTLELGDSALYLCASSLVGSDEQFFGPGTRLTVL.